This T cell receptor (beta chain) was recorded in a study of T-cell reconstitution after alpha-beta-depleted transplantation in children. This clonotype has just a few counts. CDR1 is MNHNS, CDR2 SASEGT, per germline. Trimming pared 6 bases from V and 7 bases from J, leaving 16 bases between. CDR3 length equals 14 residues. TCRbeta library preparation incorporated unique molecular identifiers. One entry per CDR3 protein results from TCRdb running MiXCR on the PCR reads. Counted here are some 500,000 distinct CDR3 sequences, about 17% occurring once; the ten biggest clones make up 3% to 4%. The receptor was isolated from a human donor who donated a stem cell graft to a child with acute lymphoblastic leukemia. The gene calls are TRBV6-1 and TRBJ1-5; D is perhaps TRBD1 (5 bases). The material sequenced was PBMCs from the stem cell graft donor, taken from the stem cell graft. CDR3 sequence reads: CASSPGPPGQPQHF. For the CDR3, the DNA is TGTGCCAGCAGCCCGGGACCCCCAGGACAGCCCCAGCATTTT.